This T cell receptor beta chain was sequenced for a study of tumor-infiltrating lymphocytes in primary liver carcinoma (dated by TCRdb to about 2017). At the level of the whole study: The five patients, three men and two women aged 30 to 69 years, had hepatocellular carcinoma (four) or combined HCC and intrahepatic cholangiocarcinoma (one). The tumors of the five patients were staged as T1-T3 N0M0, with maximum diameters ranging from roughly 4.2 to 10 cm. Samples yielded roughly 3.5 to 7.13 million productive TCRbeta reads; read depth did not differ significantly between tissue types. For each liver tumor, the study sampled five regions along with adjacent normal tissue and blood, and applied TCRbeta repertoire sequencing, expression microarrays and whole-exome sequencing. A total of 35 specimens from 5 patients, comprising 25 or so tumor regions, 5 adjacent noncancerous liver tissues and 5 peripheral blood samples, were covered by TCRbeta repertoire sequencing. Technical replicate repertoires showed high reproducibility, with mean shared-clone rates roughly 0.89 and correlation coefficients above 0.95. Results the study describes overall, beyond this receptor: Because sequencing covered only the TCR beta chain and unpaired alpha chains were not captured, true repertoire diversity is likely underestimated. Bulk unsorted samples precluded comparing CD4+ and CD8+ T cell repertoires. Only a few patients were included in the study, and the authors note that the findings should be validated in a larger study. Repertoire overlap was found to be higher between tumor regions (mean approximately 35%) than between tumor-adjacent (roughly 17%) or tumor-blood (about 15%) pairs, consistent with antigen-driven expansion. The top 250 clones made up a significantly larger repertoire fraction in tumors than in blood (p = 0.039).

The CDR3 covers 17 residues, taking in both the cysteine and the phenylalanine. Just CDR3 DNA is preserved here, 51 bases in frame from base 1. CDR1 and CDR2 are read off the germline V gene as SGHRS and YFSETQ. V loses 4 bases at its end and J loses 3 bases; junction bases beyond the gene matches: 14. Without any cell sorting, total RNA and DNA were extracted together from around 20-30 mg of bulk tissue using the AllPrep DNA/RNA mini kit. Four to six patients with histopathologically diagnosed primary liver carcinoma underwent surgical resection in China between late 2015 and 2016. Patients had chronic HBV infection and were treatment-naive at sampling. Each fresh piece of tumor and adjacent tissue was cut in two, with one half stored in RNAlater at -80 degrees C and the other half sent for histology. Using a constant-region primer and ProtoScript II reverse transcriptase, TCRbeta-specific cDNA was reverse-transcribed from roughly 460 ng total RNA. Three nested multiplex PCR rounds, following a slightly modified ARM-PCR procedure, were used to build the TCRbeta libraries. Each of the first two PCR rounds ran for roughly 9 cycles and used multiplex TRBV1-TRBV30 forward primers together with a Cbeta reverse primer. Sample barcodes and Illumina adapters were added in a final 25-cycle PCR using Deep VentR polymerase. Before sequencing, amplicons of 200-500 bp were gel-purified using a QIAquick gel extraction kit. The TCRbeta amplicons were sequenced with 250-bp paired-end reads on an Illumina HiSeq 2500. The source study handled its data this way. To recover full CDR3 sequences, reads were quality-trimmed using Trimmomatic v0.33 and paired reads were then merged using FLASH v1.2.11. V, D and J germline segments were assigned to the rearranged TCRbeta sequences using MiGEC v1.2.1b. Clonotype statistics, along with Shannon-Wiener diversity indices, were calculated using VDJtools v1.0.0. To reduce sampling bias, subsequent analyses other than the diversity analysis used only the 250 most abundant clonotypes in each sample. TCRdb ran its own pipeline on the public reads, namely fastp trimming at Q25 and MiXCR clone calling, and kept in-frame beta chains. Each CDR3 protein gets just one entry, which takes the most common genes and DNA from the rows behind it. The V and J calls, along with clone size, are taken from TCRdb and not from the paper's own processing. The sample yields 80,000 to 100,000 distinct CDR3 sequences; roughly 70% were counted once. The top ten constitute 27% of the sample.

Points on this clonotype: No antigen is known for it. No base quality information exists; no much larger clone differs at one position.

This sequence originates from a man aged 35-49 years with primary liver carcinoma and hepatitis B virus infection. What was sequenced was tumor-adjacent normal liver tissue. The chain joins TRBV5-1 to TRBJ2-7, with TRBD2 matching 9 junction bases. The DNA sequence is as follows: TGCGCCAGCAGCATGGCTGGGAGTGCGGGAGGGAACTACGAGCAGTACTTC. Translated, it reads CASSMAGSAGGNYEQYF.